The entry below gives a single T cell receptor beta chain sequence along with its context. TCRdb reprocessed the 5' RACE reads with MiXCR, giving one entry per CDR3 protein. This repertoire shows about 74,000 distinct CDR3 sequences, 7.1% found once; its top ten account for around a third. The data were obtained in a study of T cells after yellow fever vaccination. This CDR3 is 15 amino acids long. V shed 6 bases and J 2 bases; nucleotides not matched to a gene: 8. Germline lookup yields CDR1 LGHDT and CDR2 YNNKEL (reference sequence). Sequenced material: CD8+ T cells sorted from PBMCs, taken about 5 days after the first yellow fever vaccination. The clonotype originates from a man aged 18-30 years who received the YFV17D yellow fever vaccine. The rearrangement uses TRBV3-1 and TRBJ2-3, with 7 bases aligning to TRBD1. The CDR3 DNA follows: TGTGCCAGCAGTCCGCCGGGACAGCTCACAGATACGCAGTATTTT. This translates into CASSPPGQLTDTQYF.